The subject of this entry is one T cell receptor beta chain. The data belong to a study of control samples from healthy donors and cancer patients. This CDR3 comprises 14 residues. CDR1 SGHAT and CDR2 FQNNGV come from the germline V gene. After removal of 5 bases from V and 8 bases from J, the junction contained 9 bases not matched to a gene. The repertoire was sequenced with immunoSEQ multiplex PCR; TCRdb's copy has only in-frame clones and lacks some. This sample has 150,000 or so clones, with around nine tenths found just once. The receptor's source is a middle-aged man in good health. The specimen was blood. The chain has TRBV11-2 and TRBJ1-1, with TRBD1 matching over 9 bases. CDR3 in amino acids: CASSAGTGSREAFF. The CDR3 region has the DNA TGTGCCAGCAGCGCCGGGACAGGGTCGAGGGAAGCTTTCTTT.